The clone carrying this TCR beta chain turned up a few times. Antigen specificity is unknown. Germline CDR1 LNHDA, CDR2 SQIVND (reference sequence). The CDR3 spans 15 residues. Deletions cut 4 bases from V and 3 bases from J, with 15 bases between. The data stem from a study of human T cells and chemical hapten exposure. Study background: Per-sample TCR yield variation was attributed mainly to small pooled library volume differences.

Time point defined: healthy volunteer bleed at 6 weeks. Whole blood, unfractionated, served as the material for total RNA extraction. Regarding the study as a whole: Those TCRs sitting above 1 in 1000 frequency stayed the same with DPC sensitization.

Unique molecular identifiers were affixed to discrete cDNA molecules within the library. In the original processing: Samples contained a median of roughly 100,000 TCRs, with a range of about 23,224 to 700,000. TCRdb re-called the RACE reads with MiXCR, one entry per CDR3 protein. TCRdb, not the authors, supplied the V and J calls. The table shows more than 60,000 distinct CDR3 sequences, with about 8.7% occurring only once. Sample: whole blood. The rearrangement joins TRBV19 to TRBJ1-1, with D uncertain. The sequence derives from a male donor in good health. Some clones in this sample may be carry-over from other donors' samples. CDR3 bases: TGTGCCAGTAGTAGAGGGAGCCCCCCGGACACTGAAGCTTTCTTT. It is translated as CASSRGSPPDTEAFF.